Shown below are 20 T cell receptor beta chains from a single sample sequenced in a study of blood T cells in healthy people across ages. Combining a sample-barcoded 5' primer with a J-beta primer mix, a second PCR ran for 7 to 11 cycles. MiXCR, applied by TCRdb to the 5' RACE reads, yields one record per CDR3 protein. The sample carries some 700,000 distinct CDR3 sequences, approximately 21% recorded once. The source material was blood. The source of these receptors is a man in his 70s in good health.

The CDR3 reads CATSDRTSGDYNEQFF. The CDR3 DNA follows: TGTGCCACCAGTGATCGGACTAGCGGAGACTACAATGAGCAGTTCTTC. V gene TRBV24-1 combines with J gene TRBJ2-7; 10 nucleotides align to TRBD2. The tail of the sequence fits TRBJ2-1 better, so the J call may be wrong. Looked up from germline, CDR1 is KGHDR and CDR2 is SFDVKD. This CDR3 spans 16 amino acids.

This clonotype was observed a handful of times. This chain links TRBV10-1 with TRBJ2-5; possible D gene TRBD1, 7 bases. V was cut by 5 bases and J by 3 bases, with 13 bases left in between. There are 14 residues in the CDR3. Germline CDR1 WNHNN, CDR2 SYGVQD (reference sequence). This CDR3 is CASSTAGQKETQYF. The CDR3 DNA is TGCGCCAGCAGTACCGCGGGACAGAAAGAGACCCAGTACTTC.

J is TRBJ1-1 and V is TRBV18; D is unclear. The CDR3 covers 15 residues. The ends were cut back, 3 bases at V and 0 bases at J, with 11 bases in the middle. Germline CDR1 is KGHSH and CDR2 is LQKENI. This CDR3 is CASSPPGLMNTEAFF. The CDR3 DNA follows: TGTGCCAGCTCACCCCCGGGCCTCATGAACACTGAAGCTTTCTTT. The full variable domain, with the rest looked up from reference TRBV18 and TRBJ1-1, is NAGVMQNPRHLVRRRGQEARLRCSPMKGHSHVYWYRQLPEEGLKFMVYLQKENIIDESGMPKERFSAEFPKEGPSILRIQQVVRGDSAAYFCASSPPGLMNTEAFFGQGTRLTVV.

The V and J genes are TRBV21-1 and TRBJ2-4. TRBV21-1 is annotated as a pseudogene. The CDR3 is 14 amino acids. This chain's CDR3 is CASRITPAKNIQYF. The CDR3 DNA sequence: TGTGCCAGCAGGATAACACCAGCCAAAAACATTCAGTACTTC.

This clonotype was found a few times. This chain connects TRBV6-6 to TRBJ1-3, with a possible D match to TRBD1 (6 bases). The CDR3 runs 15 residues. Germline assignment: CDR1 MNHNY and CDR2 SVGAGI (reference sequence). The V end was cut by 6 bases, the J end by 4 bases, with 16 bases between. The CDR3 coding sequence is TGTGCCAGCAGGCCCCCGGGACAAACAGGAAACACCATATATTTT. This sequence encodes CASRPPGQTGNTIYF.

This clonotype was found many times. The chain couples TRBV6-5 to TRBJ1-1; possibly TRBD1 for D (5 bases). The germline CDR1 and CDR2 sequences are MNHEY and SVGAGI. CDR3 length: 15 amino acids. Trimming stripped 5 bases from V and 1 base from J, with 14 bases between. The CDR3 is CASSRLGHQNTEAFF. CDR3 DNA: TGTGCCAGCAGTAGGCTAGGACACCAGAACACTGAAGCTTTCTTT.

A few counts support this clonotype. The chain recombines TRBV25-1 with TRBJ2-6; 8 bases are a match to TRBD1. This CDR3 comprises 15 residues. Germline loops: CDR1 MGHDK, CDR2 SYGVNS. V trimming: 3 bases; J trimming: 6 bases; junction bases outside the gene matches: 4. CDR3 protein: CASSETGVLANVLTF. The CDR3 DNA follows: TGTGCCAGCAGTGAGACAGGGGTTCTGGCCAACGTCCTGACTTTC.

A few counts support this clonotype. The CDR3 bases are TGTGCCAGTCTAGTGACAGGGGGCCGAGAGACCCAGTACTTC. Amino acids: CASLVTGGRETQYF. The rearrangement uses TRBV28 and TRBJ2-5; 10 nucleotides match TRBD1. The CDR3 has 14 amino acids. Trimming at V came to 9 bases and at J to 4 bases, leaving 8 bases not matched to a gene. CDR1 and CDR2 (germline): MDHEN, SYDVKM.

The CDR3 region has the DNA TGTGCCACCAGCAGAGAGGGACAGGGGCCCGGGGAGCTGTTTTTT. As protein: CATSREGQGPGELFF. The chain has TRBV15 and TRBJ2-2; TRBD1 aligns across 10 bases. From germline, CDR1 is LNHNV and CDR2 YYDKDF (reference sequence). The ends lost 0 bases at V and 6 bases at J; junction bases unmatched: 1. The CDR3 is 15 amino acids.

A remark on this clonotype: An end of the junction differs from the germline gene, which may be a read error. The chain is built from TRBV5-6 and TRBJ1-1, with D perhaps TRBD1 (5 bases). The germline V gene has CDR1 SGHDT and CDR2 YYEEEE. CDR3 length: 15 amino acids. In DNA, the CDR3 is TGTGCCAGCAGCTTAGGGATGTCTCTTGGGACTGAGGCTTTCTTT. It translates to CASSLGMSLGTEAFF.

This clonotype came up a few times. The V gene is TRBV5-1, the J gene TRBJ2-5; possible D gene TRBD1, 6 bases. Germline CDR1 reads SGHRS; CDR2 reads YFSETQ. V was cut by 1 base and J by 1 base, with 14 bases left in between. The CDR3 totals 16 residues. CDR3: CASSLRDTLLQETQYF. CDR3 coding DNA: TGCGCCAGCAGCTTGCGGGACACCTTACTCCAAGAGACCCAGTACTTC.

This clonotype showed up just a few times. This chain joins TRBV20-1 and TRBJ2-5; 7 bases align to TRBD2. Germline lookup yields CDR1 DFQATT and CDR2 SNEGSKA (reference sequence). The CDR3 has 13 residues. V shed 2 bases, J shed 2 bases, and the junction held 2 bases outside the gene matches. For the CDR3, the DNA is TGCAGTGCTAGACGTAGCGGGCAAGAGACCCAGTACTTC. Protein sequence: CSARRSGQETQYF.

The rearrangement links TRBV6-5 to TRBJ2-5; 7 nucleotides agree with TRBD1. The end of the DNA aligns better with TRBJ2-7, so the J call may be wrong. This CDR3 has 14 residues. From germline, CDR1 is MNHEY and CDR2 SVGAGI. The CDR3 region has the DNA TGTGCCAGCAGTCCAAGACAGGGTGCCTACGAGCAGTACGTC. Its translation: CASSPRQGAYEQYV.

This clonotype has more than one count but fewer than ten. J is TRBJ1-2 and V is TRBV28; D remains unclear. Germline values: CDR1 MDHEN, CDR2 SYDVKM. V was cut by 6 bases and J by 3 bases, with 8 bases left in between. The CDR3 runs to 12 residues. The CDR3, as DNA: TGTGCCAGCAGGGAAGTTTACTATGGCTACACCTTC. It specifies CASREVYYGYTF.

This clonotype was seen a handful of times. The chain uses TRBV20-1 and TRBJ2-5; D is possibly TRBD1 or TRBD2 (6 bases each). V was cut by 0 bases and J by 14 bases, with 22 bases left in between. Germline V CDR1 and CDR2: DFQATT, SNEGSKA (reference sequence). The CDR3 is 14 residues long. The CDR3 nucleotides read TGCAGTGCTAGAGACAATCCGGGGGCCCTAGACTCTTACTTC. This gives the protein CSARDNPGALDSYF.

CDR3 in amino acids: CASSRAGDNEQFF. As DNA, the CDR3 is TGCGCCAGCAGTAGAGCGGGGGACAATGAGCAGTTCTTC. V is TRBV5-1 and J is TRBJ2-1; 8 bases line up with TRBD2. Germline loops: CDR1 SGHRS, CDR2 YFSETQ. Unmatched junction bases numbered 3, after V lost 5 bases and J lost 5 bases. The CDR3 is made up of 13 amino acids.

This chain joins TRBV4-1 and TRBJ1-5, with D perhaps TRBD1 (5 bases). V was cut by 1 base and J by 7 bases, with 17 bases left in between. In germline, CDR1 is MGHRA, CDR2 YSYEKL. This CDR3 region has 16 residues. The CDR3 spells CASSQGELGVWQPQHF. In DNA form, the CDR3 reads TGCGCCAGCAGCCAAGGGGAGTTAGGGGTTTGGCAGCCCCAGCATTTT.

This clonotype has just a few counts. The V gene is TRBV20-1, the J gene TRBJ2-3; D is uncertain. Trimming took 4 bases from V and 9 from J, leaving 23 bases between them. This CDR3 region has 15 residues. In germline, CDR1 is DFQATT, CDR2 SNEGSKA (reference sequence). CDR3 amino acids: CSAKEKRPGLGTQYF. CDR3 sequence (DNA): TGCAGTGCTAAAGAAAAGCGCCCCGGCCTTGGGACGCAGTATTTT.

CDR3 nucleotide sequence: TGTGCCACCAGTGATTATAGCTATGGCTACACCTTC. Translation: CATSDYSYGYTF. The chain carries TRBV24-1 and TRBJ1-2; unclear D gene. The CDR3 runs 12 residues. V lost 2 bases to trimming and J lost 4 bases, with 4 bases between them. Germline values: CDR1 KGHDR, CDR2 SFDVKD.

The rearrangement joins TRBV18 to TRBJ1-1; D is possibly TRBD1 (6 bases). V dropped 2 bases and J dropped 3 bases, with 16 bases sitting between them. The CDR3 runs to 16 residues. Germline V lookup: CDR1 KGHSH, CDR2 LQKENI. This CDR3 reads CASSPVGAGLDTEAFF. The DNA of the CDR3 is TGTGCCAGCTCACCAGTGGGGGCAGGGTTGGACACTGAAGCTTTCTTT.